This TCR beta chain is drawn from a study of blood T cell repertoires in COVID-19. Looking at the study overall: Acute and convalescent COVID-19 samples came from the United States, Italy and Spain.

Produced via immunoSEQ multiplex PCR; TCRdb's table is partial and in-frame only. The sample shows fewer than 300,000 clones, over 75% of them seen only once. Losses at the gene ends were 10 bases for V and 2 bases for J; bases not matched to a gene: 7. The CDR3 totals 14 residues. Looked up from germline, CDR1 is MNHEY and CDR2 is SMNVEV (reference sequence). The TCR comes from a man over 45 with active or convalescent COVID-19. The chain carries TRBV27 and TRBJ2-1, with TRBD1 identical over 8 bases. Sequencing input: peripheral blood. CDR3 sequence (DNA): TGTGCCACAGGGGGCAGCAGTCCCTACAATGAGCAGTTCTTC. Its protein is CATGGSSPYNEQFF.